This passage covers 19 T cell receptor beta chains from one sample sequenced in a study of T cell responses to AZD1222 COVID-19 vaccine. Repertoires were generated with immunoSEQ multiplex PCR, while TCRdb's copy carries only in-frame clones and drops some. The profile covers about 130,000 clones, with 70% to 90% appearing a single time and 1.5% to 2% taken by the ten largest. The sample in question was peripheral blood, obtained on day 0 of AZD1222 vaccination. These receptors were obtained from an adult in good health.

The chain recombines TRBV6-5 with TRBJ1-6; the D is unclear. CDR3 length: 14 amino acids. Germline CDR1 reads MNHEY; CDR2 reads SVGAGI. Trimming removed 2 bases at V and 5 bases at J, with 7 bases between. CDR3 region: CASSYVGNNSPLHF. In nucleotides, the CDR3 is TGTGCCAGCAGTTACGTGGGTAATAATTCACCCCTCCACTTT.

This sequence joins TRBV24-1 and TRBJ2-7; D may be TRBD1 (6 bases). The CDR3 totals 15 residues. The V and J ends lost 3 bases and 3 bases respectively, with 14 bases between them. CDR1 is KGHDR, CDR2 SFDVKD, per germline. The CDR3 coding sequence is TGTGCCACCAGTGATGGGCAGGGGTCGATCTACGAGCAGTACTTC. Protein: CATSDGQGSIYEQYF.

This clone appeared a few times. The chain uses TRBV18 and TRBJ2-1; 8 nucleotides line up with TRBD2. This CDR3 is built from 13 residues. Losses at the gene ends were 2 bases for V and 7 bases for J; bases not matched to a gene: 1. Germline loops: CDR1 KGHSH, CDR2 LQKENI. This chain's CDR3 is CASSPTGGNEQFF. For the CDR3, the DNA is TGTGCCAGCTCACCAACGGGGGGGAATGAGCAGTTCTTC.

The chain has TRBV20-1 and TRBJ1-5, with D possibly matching TRBD1 (5 bases). CDR1 is DFQATT, CDR2 SNEGSKA, per germline (reference sequence). The CDR3 loop spans 13 amino acids. Trimming pared 3 bases from V and 4 bases from J, leaving 10 bases between. The CDR3 region is CSASRSGNQPQHF. In nucleotides, the CDR3 is TGCAGTGCTAGTCGGTCAGGGAATCAGCCCCAGCATTTT.

The chain recombines TRBV4-2 with TRBJ2-7; 11 positions agree with TRBD2. The germline V gene has CDR1 LGHNA and CDR2 YNFKEQ. The V gene end was trimmed by 1 base and the J gene end by 2 bases; junction bases not matched to a gene: 4. The CDR3 is 16 residues long. The chain's CDR3 is CASSQGLGLAAYEQYF. The CDR3 region has the DNA TGTGCCAGCAGCCAAGGATTGGGACTAGCGGCCTACGAGCAGTACTTC.

The chain employs TRBV5-1 and TRBJ2-3; 7 nucleotides agree with TRBD1. The CDR3 extends over 15 amino acids. Trimming removed 4 bases from V and 2 bases from J; junction bases left unmatched: 7. Germline V gives CDR1 SGHRS, CDR2 YFSETQ. CDR3 residues: CASSQIDRATDTQYF. The CDR3 region has the DNA TGCGCCAGCAGCCAAATAGACAGGGCCACAGATACGCAGTATTTT. Full variable domain (outside the CDR3, taken from reference TRBV5-1 and TRBJ2-3): KAGVTQTPRYLIKTRGQQVTLSCSPISGHRSVSWYQQTPGQGLQFLFEYFSETQRNKGNFPGRFSGRQFSNSRSEMNVSTLELGDSALYLCASSQIDRATDTQYFGPGTRLTVL.

This clone was observed a single time. The chain is built from TRBV25-1 and TRBJ2-4; D ambiguous. CDR1 and CDR2 (germline): MGHDK, SYGVNS. Trimming took off 3 bases at V and 1 base at J, with 4 bases between the two ends. The CDR3 runs 13 residues. The CDR3 DNA is TGTGCCAGCAGTGATCGGGCCAAAAACATTCAGTACTTC. Its translation is CASSDRAKNIQYF.

CDR3 DNA sequence: TGCGCCAGCAGCCACCTCGGGGTAGAGGCTGAAGCTTTCTTT. Amino acids: CASSHLGVEAEAFF. The chain employs TRBV4-3 and TRBJ1-1, with no clear D. CDR3 length: 14 amino acids. Germline V gene lookup returns CDR1 LGHNA and CDR2 YSLEER. Trimming stripped 3 bases from V and 6 bases from J, with 14 bases between.

This rearrangement joins TRBV20-1 to TRBJ1-2, with TRBD1 identical over 8 bases. Germline values: CDR1 DFQATT, CDR2 SNEGSKA (reference sequence). The trim removed 3 bases at V and 4 bases at J, leaving 7 bases unmatched. There are 14 residues in the CDR3. The CDR3 is CSASGDRRGYGYTF. The CDR3 DNA reads as TGCAGTGCTAGTGGGGACAGGAGAGGCTATGGCTACACCTTC.

The chain couples TRBV19 to TRBJ2-1, with D perhaps being TRBD1 or TRBD2 (7 bases each). The CDR3 totals 16 residues. The germline V gene has CDR1 LNHDA and CDR2 SQIVND (reference sequence). The V end was cut by 6 bases, the J end by 0 bases, with 15 bases between. CDR3 region: CASSPRGGSSYNEQFF. The CDR3 nucleotides read TGTGCCAGTAGCCCCAGGGGGGGAAGCTCCTACAATGAGCAGTTCTTC.

The genes are TRBV5-1 and TRBJ2-1; 10 nucleotides agree with TRBD2. This CDR3 region has 14 residues. V shed 2 bases and J 9 bases; nucleotides not matched to a gene: 5. The germline CDR1 and CDR2 sequences are SGHRS and YFSETQ. CDR3 region: CASSLAGGLVEQFF. As DNA, the CDR3 is TGCGCCAGCAGCTTAGCGGGGGGGCTGGTTGAGCAGTTCTTC.

V usage is TRBV4-3 and J usage is TRBJ1-2; no reliable D call. The CDR3 sequence is 13 residues long. Germline lookup yields CDR1 LGHNA and CDR2 YSLEER. V was cut by 3 bases and J by 8 bases, with 13 bases left in between. The chain's CDR3 is CASSQVLEGGYTF. CDR3 nucleotide sequence: TGCGCCAGCAGCCAGGTCCTGGAAGGGGGCTACACCTTC.

The CDR3 bases are TGTGCCAGCAGTTCGGGACAGGGGGCCTACGAGCAGTACTTC. Translated, it gives CASSSGQGAYEQYF. The V call is TRBV6-5, the J call TRBJ2-7, with TRBD1 matching over 11 bases. The length of the CDR3 is 14 residues. The germline V gene has CDR1 MNHEY and CDR2 SVGAGI. V lost 4 bases to trimming and J lost 2 bases; unmatched junction nucleotides: 1.

This chain connects TRBV11-2 to TRBJ1-1; 8 positions match TRBD1. The CDR3 spans 15 residues. Trimming removed 5 bases from V and 1 base from J; junction bases left unmatched: 6. Germline V CDR1 and CDR2: SGHAT, FQNNGV. The CDR3 DNA reads as TGTGCCAGCAGCCTGGGGGGGACAGGGAACACTGAAGCTTTCTTT. Amino acids: CASSLGGTGNTEAFF. Drawing the rest from reference TRBV11-2 and TRBJ1-1, the complete variable domain is EAGVAQSPRYKIIEKRQSVAFWCNPISGHATLYWYQQILGQGPKLLIQFQNNGVVDDSQLPKDRFSAERLKGVDSTLKIQPAKLEDSAVYLCASSLGGTGNTEAFFGQGTRLTVV.

CDR3 bases: TGTGCCTGGAGTACTGGCACACCCTACGAGCAGTACTTC. Protein sequence: CAWSTGTPYEQYF. The chain carries TRBV30 and TRBJ2-7, with D unclear. Germline assignment: CDR1 GTSNPN and CDR2 SVGIG (reference sequence). V was shortened by 2 bases and J by 2 bases, with 10 bases between the two germline ends. The length of the CDR3 is 13 residues.

V is TRBV7-6 and J is TRBJ2-6; a weak D match, TRBD2 (5 bases). This CDR3 is 17 amino acids long. CDR1 is SGHVS, CDR2 FNYEAQ, per germline. Trimming removed 4 bases from V and 3 bases from J, with 16 bases in between. CDR3: CASSSSFLAVGANVLTF. The CDR3 nucleotides are TGTGCCAGCAGCTCATCTTTCCTAGCTGTTGGGGCCAACGTCCTGACTTTC.

The rearrangement joins TRBV11-3 to TRBJ1-2, with a possible D match to TRBD1 (6 bases). The V end lost 5 bases, the J end lost 0 bases, and 19 bases lay between the germline ends. This CDR3 is built from 17 residues. The germline V gene has CDR1 SGHNT and CDR2 YENEEA. As DNA, the CDR3 is TGTGCCAGCAGCGGAAGAACAGGGAAAGAAGCTAACTATGGCTACACCTTC. As protein: CASSGRTGKEANYGYTF.

J is TRBJ1-1 and V is TRBV4-3; the D is unclear. Trimming cost V 0 bases and J 7 bases, with 9 bases left between them. Germline assignment: CDR1 LGHNA and CDR2 YSLEER. The CDR3 has 13 amino acids. The CDR3 coding sequence is TGCGCCAGCAGCCAAGAGATTGAAATTGAAGCTTTCTTT. Protein sequence: CASSQEIEIEAFF.

The V gene is TRBV10-3, the J gene TRBJ2-3; D may be TRBD1 or TRBD2 (6 bases each). V lost 1 base to trimming and J lost 0 bases, with 11 bases between them. CDR3 size: 16 residues. CDR1 and CDR2 from the germline V gene are ENHRY and SYGVKD. This CDR3 is CAISELGGTSTDTQYF. DNA of the CDR3: TGTGCCATCAGTGAGTTGGGGGGCACTAGCACAGATACGCAGTATTTT.